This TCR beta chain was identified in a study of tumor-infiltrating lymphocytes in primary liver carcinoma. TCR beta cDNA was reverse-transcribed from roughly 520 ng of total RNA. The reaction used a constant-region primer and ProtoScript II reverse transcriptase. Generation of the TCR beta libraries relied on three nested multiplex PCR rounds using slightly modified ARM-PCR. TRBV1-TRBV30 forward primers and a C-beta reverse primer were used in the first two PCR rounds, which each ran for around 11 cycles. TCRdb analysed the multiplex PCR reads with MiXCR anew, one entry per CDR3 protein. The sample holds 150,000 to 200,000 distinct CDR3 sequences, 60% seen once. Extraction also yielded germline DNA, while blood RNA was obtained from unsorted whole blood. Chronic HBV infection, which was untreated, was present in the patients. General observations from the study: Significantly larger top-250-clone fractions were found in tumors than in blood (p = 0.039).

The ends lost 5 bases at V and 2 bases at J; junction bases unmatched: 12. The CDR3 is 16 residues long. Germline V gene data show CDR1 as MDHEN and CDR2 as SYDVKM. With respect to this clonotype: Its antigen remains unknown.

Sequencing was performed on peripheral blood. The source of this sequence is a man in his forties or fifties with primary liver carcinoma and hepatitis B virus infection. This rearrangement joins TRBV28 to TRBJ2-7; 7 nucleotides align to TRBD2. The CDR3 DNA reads TGTGCCAGCAGTGTCTCCGTCGGGACTACCACCTACGAGCAGTACTTC. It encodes CASSVSVGTTTYEQYF.